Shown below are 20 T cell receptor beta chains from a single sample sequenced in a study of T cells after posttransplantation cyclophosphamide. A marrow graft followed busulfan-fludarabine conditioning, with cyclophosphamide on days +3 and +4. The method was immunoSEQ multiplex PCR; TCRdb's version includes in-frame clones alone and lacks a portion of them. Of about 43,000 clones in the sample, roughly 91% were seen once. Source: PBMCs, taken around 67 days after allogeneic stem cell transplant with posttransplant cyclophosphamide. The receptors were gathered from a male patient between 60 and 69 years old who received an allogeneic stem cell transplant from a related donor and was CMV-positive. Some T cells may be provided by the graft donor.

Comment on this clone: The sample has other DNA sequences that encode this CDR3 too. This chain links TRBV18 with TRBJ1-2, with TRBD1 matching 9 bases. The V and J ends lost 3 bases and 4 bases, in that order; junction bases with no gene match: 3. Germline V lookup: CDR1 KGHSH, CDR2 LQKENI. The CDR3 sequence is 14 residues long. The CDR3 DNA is TGTGCCAGCTCACCGGGACAGGGCCTCTATGGCTACACCTTC. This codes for CASSPGQGLYGYTF.

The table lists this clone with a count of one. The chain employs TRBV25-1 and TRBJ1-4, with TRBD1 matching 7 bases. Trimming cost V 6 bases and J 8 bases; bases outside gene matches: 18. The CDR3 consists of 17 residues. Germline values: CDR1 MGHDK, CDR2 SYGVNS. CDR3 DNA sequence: TGTGCCAGCAGCCCGACAGGGTTTGGAACTATCCGAGAAAAACTGTTTTTT. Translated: CASSPTGFGTIREKLFF.

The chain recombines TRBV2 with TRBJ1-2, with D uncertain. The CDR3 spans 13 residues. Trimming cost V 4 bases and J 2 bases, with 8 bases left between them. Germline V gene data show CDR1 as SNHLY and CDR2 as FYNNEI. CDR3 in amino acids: CASSASQNYGYTF. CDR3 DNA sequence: TGTGCCAGCAGTGCGAGTCAAAACTATGGCTACACCTTC.

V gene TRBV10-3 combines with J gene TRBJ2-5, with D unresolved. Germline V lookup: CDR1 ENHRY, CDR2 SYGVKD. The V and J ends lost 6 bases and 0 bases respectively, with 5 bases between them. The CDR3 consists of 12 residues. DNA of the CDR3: TGTGCCATCAGCCCGGACCAAGAGACCCAGTACTTC. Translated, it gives CAISPDQETQYF.

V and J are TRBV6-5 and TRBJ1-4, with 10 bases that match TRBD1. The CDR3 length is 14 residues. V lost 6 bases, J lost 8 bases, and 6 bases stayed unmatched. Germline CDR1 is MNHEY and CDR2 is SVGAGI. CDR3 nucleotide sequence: TGTGCCAGCAGCGCCGGGACAGGGGTCGAAAAACTGTTTTTT. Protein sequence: CASSAGTGVEKLFF.

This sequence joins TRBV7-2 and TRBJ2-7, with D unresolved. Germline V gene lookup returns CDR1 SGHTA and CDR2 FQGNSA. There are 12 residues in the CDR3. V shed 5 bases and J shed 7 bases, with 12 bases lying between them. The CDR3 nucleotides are TGTGCCAGCAGCCCTCTGAGAGGTGAGCAGTACTTC. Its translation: CASSPLRGEQYF.

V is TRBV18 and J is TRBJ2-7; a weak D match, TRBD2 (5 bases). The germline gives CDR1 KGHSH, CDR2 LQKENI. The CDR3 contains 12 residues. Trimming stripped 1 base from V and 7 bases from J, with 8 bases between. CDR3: CASSPRSGEQYV. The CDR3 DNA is TGTGCCAGCTCACCACGCTCGGGGGAGCAGTACGTC.

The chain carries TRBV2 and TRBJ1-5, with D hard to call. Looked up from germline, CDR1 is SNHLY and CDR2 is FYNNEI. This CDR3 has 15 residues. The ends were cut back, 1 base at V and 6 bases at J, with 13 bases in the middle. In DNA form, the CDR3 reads TGTGCCAGCAGTGAAGTATTCGGGTCGGTTCAGCCCCAGCATTTT. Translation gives CASSEVFGSVQPQHF.

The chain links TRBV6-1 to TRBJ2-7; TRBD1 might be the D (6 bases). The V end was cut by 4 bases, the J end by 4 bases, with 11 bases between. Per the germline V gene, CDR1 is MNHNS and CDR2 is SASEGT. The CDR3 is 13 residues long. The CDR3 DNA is TGTGCCAGCAGTGTGACCGACAGGTACGAGCAGTACGTC. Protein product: CASSVTDRYEQYV.

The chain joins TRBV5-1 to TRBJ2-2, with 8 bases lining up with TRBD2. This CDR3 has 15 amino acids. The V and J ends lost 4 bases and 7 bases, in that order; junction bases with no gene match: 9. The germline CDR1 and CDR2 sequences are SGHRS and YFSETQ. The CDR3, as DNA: TGCGCCAGCAGCGGAGGGACTAGGGGAAGCGGGGAGCTGTTTTTT. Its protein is CASSGGTRGSGELFF.

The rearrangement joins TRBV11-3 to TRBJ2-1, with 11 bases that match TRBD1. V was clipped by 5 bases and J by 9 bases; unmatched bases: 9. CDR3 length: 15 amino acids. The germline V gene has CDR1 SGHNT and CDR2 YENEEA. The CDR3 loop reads CASSAPGQGEGEQFF. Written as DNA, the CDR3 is TGTGCCAGCAGCGCGCCGGGACAGGGGGAAGGTGAGCAGTTCTTC.

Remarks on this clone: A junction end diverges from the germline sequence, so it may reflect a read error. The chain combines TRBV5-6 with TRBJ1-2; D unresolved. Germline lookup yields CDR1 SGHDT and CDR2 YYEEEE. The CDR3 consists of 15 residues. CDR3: CASRSALRPSYGHTF. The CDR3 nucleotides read TGTGCCAGCAGGTCGGCGTTACGACCTAGCTATGGCCACACCTTC.

The CDR3 here is CASSVAHQPQHF. Here the CDR3 DNA reads TGTGCCAGCAGTGTGGCTCATCAGCCCCAGCATTTT. This chain uses TRBV6-1 with TRBJ1-5; D call uncertain. The CDR3 is 12 amino acids. Germline V gene sequence: CDR1 MNHNS, CDR2 SASEGT. Trimming took off 4 bases at V and 5 bases at J, with 6 bases between the two ends.

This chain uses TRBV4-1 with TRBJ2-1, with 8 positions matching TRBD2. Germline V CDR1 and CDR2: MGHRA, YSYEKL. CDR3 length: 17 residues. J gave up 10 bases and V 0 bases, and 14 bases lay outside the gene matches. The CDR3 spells CASSQDIGGGPYREQFF. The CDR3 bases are TGCGCCAGCAGCCAAGATATCGGCGGGGGGCCTTATCGAGAGCAGTTCTTC.

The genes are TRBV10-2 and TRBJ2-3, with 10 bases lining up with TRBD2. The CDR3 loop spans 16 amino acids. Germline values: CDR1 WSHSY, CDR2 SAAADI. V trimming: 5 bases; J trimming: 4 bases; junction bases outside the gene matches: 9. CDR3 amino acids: CASSIFGTSAPDTQYF. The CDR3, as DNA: TGCGCCAGCAGTATATTCGGGACTAGCGCCCCAGATACGCAGTATTTT.

CDR3 amino acids: CASSLLRTGQETQYF. The CDR3, as DNA: TGTGCCAGCAGCCTACTAAGGACAGGACAAGAGACCCAGTACTTC. The chain carries TRBV6-1 and TRBJ2-5; 7 positions match TRBD1. Losses at the gene ends were 6 bases for V and 2 bases for J; bases not matched to a gene: 9. Germline V gene sequence: CDR1 MNHNS, CDR2 SASEGT. The CDR3 runs to 15 residues.

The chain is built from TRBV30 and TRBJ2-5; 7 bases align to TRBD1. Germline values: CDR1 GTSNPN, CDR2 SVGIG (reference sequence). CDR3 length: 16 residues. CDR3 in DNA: TGTGCTGCTGGAGAGTCGAACAGGGGATTTGATGGGACCCAGTACTTC. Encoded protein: CAAGESNRGFDGTQYF.

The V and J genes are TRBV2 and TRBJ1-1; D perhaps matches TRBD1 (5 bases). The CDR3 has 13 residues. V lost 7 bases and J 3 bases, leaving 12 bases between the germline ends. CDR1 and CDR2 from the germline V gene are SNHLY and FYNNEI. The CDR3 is CASIGRDYTEAFF. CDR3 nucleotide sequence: TGTGCCAGCATAGGCAGGGATTACACTGAAGCTTTCTTT.

CDR3 in amino acids: CASSEPGHNTEAFF. CDR3 nucleotide sequence: TGCGCCAGCAGTGAGCCGGGACACAACACTGAAGCTTTCTTT. V and J are TRBV10-2 and TRBJ1-1; D is possibly TRBD1 (6 bases). Trimming left V 2 bases short and J 2 bases short, with 9 bases between. The germline V gene encodes CDR1 WSHSY and CDR2 SAAADI. The CDR3 extends over 14 amino acids.

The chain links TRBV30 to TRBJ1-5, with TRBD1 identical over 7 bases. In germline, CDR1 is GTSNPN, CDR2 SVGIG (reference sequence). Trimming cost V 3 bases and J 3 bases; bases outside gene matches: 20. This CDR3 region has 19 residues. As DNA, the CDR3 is TGTGCCTGGAGCCCGAGGGGACAGAAACTTCCCTTTTACAATCAGCCCCAGCATTTT. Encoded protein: CAWSPRGQKLPFYNQPQHF.